One sample yielded the 22 T cell receptor beta chains listed below, sequenced in a study of Graves' ophthalmopathy and Graves' hyperthyroidism (dated by TCRdb to between 2017 and 2018). TCRdb lists the instrument as Illumina HiSeq 2000. TCR beta CDR3 regions were amplified from RNA transcripts for repertoire sequencing. A first-round RT-PCR used HTBI primers with the Qiagen OneStep RT-PCR kit, followed by a second-round multiplex PCR, size selection and purification. TCRdb reanalyzed the raw reads on its own, using fastp at Q25 for trimming and MiXCR for clone calling, and kept in-frame beta chains. Duplicate CDR3 protein sequences are folded into a single record with the most common DNA and genes. The sample table shows around 400,000 distinct CDR3 sequences, and under 25% are seen once. Clones ranked in the top ten supply 2.5% to 3% of the sample. Sequencing was done on a sample of peripheral blood. The origin of the receptors is a woman aged 18-29 years with stable Graves' hyperthyroidism. Donor details come from another sample of the same person, matched by shared clones.

CDR3 amino acids: CASSQDASGRETQYF. The CDR3 coding sequence is TGCGCCAGCAGCCAAGATGCTAGCGGAAGGGAGACCCAGTACTTC. The rearrangement uses TRBV4-1 and TRBJ2-5, with 7 bases lining up with TRBD2. Germline V gene lookup returns CDR1 MGHRA and CDR2 YSYEKL. The V segment lost 0 bases and the J segment 5 bases; nucleotides outside the gene matches: 6. The CDR3 covers 15 residues.

This clonotype was counted at least ten times. The chain uses TRBV2 and TRBJ2-6, with D tentatively TRBD1 (6 bases). This CDR3 is 15 amino acids long. From germline, CDR1 is SNHLY and CDR2 FYNNEI. V dropped 10 bases and J dropped 2 bases, with 15 bases sitting between them. This CDR3 is CATLTGSAGANVLTF. As DNA, the CDR3 is TGTGCCACCTTGACAGGTTCCGCTGGGGCCAACGTCCTGACTTTC. The full variable domain, rest sourced from reference TRBV2 and TRBJ2-6, is EPEVTQTPSHQVTQMGQEVILRCVPISNHLYFYWYRQILGQKVEFLVSFYNNEISEKSEIFDDQFSVERPDGSNFTLKIRSTKLEDSAMYFCATLTGSAGANVLTFGAGSRLTVL.

With regard to this clonotype: Possible read error: a much larger clone is one base away. V is TRBV6-1 and J is TRBJ2-7, with TRBD2 as a possible D gene (6 bases). Germline V lookup: CDR1 MNHNS, CDR2 SASEGT. With 7 bases removed from V and 2 bases from J, the gap between germline ends came to 15 bases. There are 14 residues in the CDR3. The CDR3 sequence is CASTTGTSTYEQYF. CDR3 sequence (DNA): TGTGCCAGCACAACCGGGACTTCCACCTACGAGCAGTACTTC.

This clonotype was counted ten times or more. The chain links TRBV28 to TRBJ2-7; 9 bases match TRBD2. This CDR3 has 13 amino acids. J lost 10 bases, V lost 6 bases, and 10 bases had no gene match. Germline-derived CDR1 and CDR2 are MDHEN and SYDVKM. The CDR3 coding sequence is TGTGCCAGCAGGCTAGCGGGGACGTCCGGACAGTACTTC. Protein sequence: CASRLAGTSGQYF.

At least ten counts were recorded for this clonotype. This sequence joins TRBV6-2 or TRBV6-3 and TRBJ2-5; 7 positions match TRBD1. V lost 7 bases, J lost 1 base, and 6 bases stayed unmatched. Germline CDR1 and CDR2: MNHEY and SVGEGT. The CDR3 consists of 14 residues. The CDR3 here is CASKTGTAQETQYF. CDR3 nucleotide sequence: TGTGCCAGCAAGACCGGGACAGCCCAAGAGACCCAGTACTTC.

The gene calls are TRBV5-1 and TRBJ2-7; D is perhaps TRBD1 or TRBD2 (5 bases each). The CDR3 sequence is 16 residues long. Trimming shortened V by 4 bases and J by 0 bases, and 17 bases separated the two germline ends. CDR1 and CDR2 from the germline V gene are SGHRS and YFSETQ. The DNA of the CDR3 is TGCGCCAGCAGCCCCCGAGGGGCCTCTAGCTCCTACGAGCAGTACTTC. It is translated as CASSPRGASSSYEQYF. Looking up the rest from reference TRBV5-1 and TRBJ2-7 gives the full variable domain: KAGVTQTPRYLIKTRGQQVTLSCSPISGHRSVSWYQQTPGQGLQFLFEYFSETQRNKGNFPGRFSGRQFSNSRSEMNVSTLELGDSALYLCASSPRGASSSYEQYFGPGTRLTVT.

This clonotype was seen repeatedly, ten times or more. The chain recombines TRBV6-2 or TRBV6-3 with TRBJ1-2; D is perhaps TRBD1 (6 bases). There are 16 residues in the CDR3. Germline V lookup: CDR1 MNHEY, CDR2 SVGEGT. V lost 1 base to trimming and J lost 8 bases, with 20 bases between them. This chain's CDR3 is CASSYLGTSPWDGYTF. As DNA, the CDR3 is TGTGCCAGCAGTTACTTGGGGACAAGCCCTTGGGACGGCTACACCTTC.

This clonotype was recorded at least ten times. The rearrangement joins TRBV6-1 to TRBJ1-2; D is perhaps TRBD1 (5 bases). V was shortened by 6 bases and J by 7 bases, with 9 bases between the two germline ends. CDR1 and CDR2 (germline): MNHNS, SASEGT. This CDR3 spans 11 amino acids. The CDR3 DNA sequence: TGTGCCAGCAGGGGGGTACGTGGCTACACCTTC. As protein: CASRGVRGYTF.

This clonotype was seen a handful of times. One junction end does not reproduce the germline sequence, and a read error may be involved. V gene TRBV7-3 combines with J gene TRBJ2-4; D possibly matches TRBD1 or TRBD2 (5 bases each). The CDR3 spans 13 residues. The V gene's germline CDR1 is SGHTA and CDR2 FQGTGA. The CDR3: CASSPGTPDIKYF. The CDR3 DNA reads TGTGCCAGCAGCCCCGGGACCCCAGACATTAAGTACTTC.

With respect to this clonotype: A much bigger clone sits one base away, suggesting this may be a read error. The CDR3 sequence: CATSSAGQGPSGANVLSF. DNA for the CDR3: TGTGCCACCAGCAGTGCGGGACAGGGACCCTCTGGGGCCAACGTCCTGAGTTTC. The rearrangement uses TRBV15 and TRBJ2-6; 9 bases agree with TRBD1. The CDR3 runs to 18 residues. Germline loops: CDR1 LNHNV, CDR2 YYDKDF (reference sequence).

V gene TRBV7-2 combines with J gene TRBJ1-1; D not certain. V shed 2 bases and J shed 0 bases, with 10 bases lying between them. The CDR3 consists of 15 residues. Germline V gene sequence: CDR1 SGHTA, CDR2 FQGNSA. The CDR3 bases are TGTGCCAGCAGCTTAAGTCCGGCGATGAACACTGAAGCTTTCTTT. Translation: CASSLSPAMNTEAFF.

The chain is built from TRBV11-2 and TRBJ1-1; D unclear. In germline, CDR1 is SGHAT, CDR2 FQNNGV. The CDR3 sequence is 13 residues long. The ends were cut back, 4 bases at V and 6 bases at J, with 12 bases in the middle. CDR3 protein: CASSYDRVSEAFF. The DNA of the CDR3 is TGTGCCAGCAGCTATGATCGGGTCTCTGAAGCTTTCTTT. Full variable domain (remainder filled in from reference TRBV11-2 and TRBJ1-1): EAGVAQSPRYKIIEKRQSVAFWCNPISGHATLYWYQQILGQGPKLLIQFQNNGVVDDSQLPKDRFSAERLKGVDSTLKIQPAKLEDSAVYLCASSYDRVSEAFFGQGTRLTVV.

Many counts were recorded for this clonotype. V gene TRBV7-3 combines with J gene TRBJ2-7; weak D call: TRBD1 (7 bases). The V end was cut by 1 base, the J end by 3 bases, with 28 bases between. CDR3 size: 20 residues. Per germline, CDR1 SGHTA and CDR2 FQGTGA. The CDR3 region is CASSLRWGVKTRDSSYEQYF. CDR3 DNA: TGTGCCAGCAGCTTAAGGTGGGGGGTGAAAACCCGGGACAGTAGCTACGAGCAGTACTTC.

This clonotype came up a few times. The chain uses TRBV12-3 or TRBV12-4 and TRBJ1-1; no clear D gene. V was shortened by 6 bases and J by 1 base, with 9 bases between the two germline ends. There are 13 residues in the CDR3. CDR3: CASSRSGNTEAFF. CDR3 DNA: TGTGCCAGCAGCCGCTCCGGGAACACTGAAGCTTTCTTT.

This clonotype was counted ten times or more. The gene calls are TRBV11-2 and TRBJ2-5; TRBD1 agrees at 7 bases. Germline V CDR1 and CDR2: SGHAT, FQNNGV. The V gene end was trimmed by 5 bases and the J gene end by 1 base; junction bases not matched to a gene: 7. The CDR3 contains 15 residues. The CDR3 nucleotides are TGTGCCAGCAGCCTCGACAGGGTAACCCAAGAGACCCAGTACTTC. Protein product: CASSLDRVTQETQYF.

This clonotype was observed a handful of times. The chain uses TRBV7-9 and TRBJ2-7, with TRBD1 identical over 8 bases. CDR3 length: 15 residues. With 1 base clipped from V and 3 bases from J, the junction kept 5 bases outside the gene matches. CDR1 is SEHNR and CDR2 is FQNEAQ in the germline V gene (reference sequence). The CDR3 is CASSLGETGVYEQYF. CDR3 sequence (DNA): TGTGCCAGCAGCTTAGGGGAGACAGGGGTCTACGAGCAGTACTTC.

The table lists this clonotype with many counts. This sequence joins TRBV6-5 and TRBJ2-7; D may correspond to TRBD1 or TRBD2 (5 bases each). Looked up from germline, CDR1 is MNHEY and CDR2 is SVGAGI. Trimming left V 11 bases short and J 2 bases short, with 19 bases between. This CDR3 comprises 14 residues. This chain's CDR3 is CAATPSRGPYEQYF. Written as DNA, the CDR3 is TGTGCCGCCACTCCCTCCCGGGGACCCTACGAGCAGTACTTC.

The V call is TRBV12-3 or TRBV12-4, the J call TRBJ1-2; D unresolved. The CDR3 loop spans 14 amino acids. The V end lost 2 bases, the J end lost 7 bases, and 14 bases lay between the germline ends. CDR3 residues: CASSLRVNSGGYTF. CDR3 nucleotides: TGTGCCAGCAGTTTAAGGGTAAATTCGGGTGGCTACACCTTC.

In this sample, this clonotype turned up many times. This CDR3 reads CASSYSVSGANVLTF. In nucleotides, the CDR3 is TGTGCCAGCAGTTACTCGGTCTCTGGGGCCAACGTCCTGACTTTC. This sequence joins TRBV6-5 and TRBJ2-6; unclear D gene. V was pared by 0 bases and J by 0 bases, with 3 bases between. The CDR3 extends over 15 amino acids. Germline CDR1 and CDR2: MNHEY and SVGAGI.

This clonotype was counted ten times or more. The chain links TRBV13 to TRBJ2-7; 8 bases are shared with TRBD1. Germline V gene data show CDR1 as PRHDT and CDR2 as FYEKMQ (reference sequence). The CDR3 runs 14 residues. The V and J ends lost 3 bases and 6 bases, in that order; junction bases with no gene match: 7. CDR3 in amino acids: CASSFPSQGGEQYF. In DNA form, the CDR3 reads TGTGCCAGCAGCTTCCCTTCACAGGGGGGCGAGCAGTACTTC.

This clonotype has a count of ten or more. This chain uses TRBV27 with TRBJ1-1; D gene uncertain. Trimming cost V 0 bases and J 5 bases, with 16 bases left between them. The CDR3 runs to 16 residues. Germline CDR1 is MNHEY and CDR2 is SMNVEV (reference sequence). The CDR3, as DNA: TGTGCCAGCAGTTTATCTTTGTCGGGGTTCGGGACTGAAGCTTTCTTT. The encoded protein is CASSLSLSGFGTEAFF.

In its sample, this clonotype was seen many times. The gene calls are TRBV15 and TRBJ1-4; D call uncertain. Per the germline V gene, CDR1 is LNHNV and CDR2 is YYDKDF (reference sequence). The CDR3 covers 15 residues. Trimming took off 3 bases at V and 1 base at J, with 9 bases between the two ends. The CDR3 DNA sequence: TGTGCCACCAGCAGGACATCGGGAACTAATGAAAAACTGTTTTTT. It yields the protein CATSRTSGTNEKLFF.